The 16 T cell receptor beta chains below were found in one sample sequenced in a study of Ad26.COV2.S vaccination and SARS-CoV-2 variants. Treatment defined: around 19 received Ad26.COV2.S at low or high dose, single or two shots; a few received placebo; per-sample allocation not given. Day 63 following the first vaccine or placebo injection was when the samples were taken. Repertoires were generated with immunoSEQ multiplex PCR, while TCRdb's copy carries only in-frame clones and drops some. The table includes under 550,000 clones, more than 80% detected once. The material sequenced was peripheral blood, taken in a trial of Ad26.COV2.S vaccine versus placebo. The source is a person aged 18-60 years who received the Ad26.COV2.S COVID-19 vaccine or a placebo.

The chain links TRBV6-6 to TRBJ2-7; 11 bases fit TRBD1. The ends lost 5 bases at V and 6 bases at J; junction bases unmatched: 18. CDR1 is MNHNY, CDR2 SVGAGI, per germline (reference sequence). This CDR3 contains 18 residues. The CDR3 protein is CASSRRGQGALNWLEQYF. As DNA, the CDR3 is TGTGCCAGCAGTCGCCGCGGACAGGGGGCCCTGAACTGGCTCGAGCAGTACTTC.

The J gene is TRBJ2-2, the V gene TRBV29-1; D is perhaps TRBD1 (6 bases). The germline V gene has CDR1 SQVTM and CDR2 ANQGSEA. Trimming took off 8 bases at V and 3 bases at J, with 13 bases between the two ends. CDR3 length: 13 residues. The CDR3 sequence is CSTGTRDTGELFF. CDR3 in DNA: TGCAGCACCGGGACAAGGGACACCGGGGAGCTGTTTTTT.

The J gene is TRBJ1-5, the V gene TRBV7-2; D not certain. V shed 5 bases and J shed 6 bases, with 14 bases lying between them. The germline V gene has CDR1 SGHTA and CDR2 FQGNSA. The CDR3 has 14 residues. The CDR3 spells CASSKGGVGQPQHF. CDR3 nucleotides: TGTGCCAGCAGCAAAGGTGGAGTTGGTCAGCCCCAGCATTTT.

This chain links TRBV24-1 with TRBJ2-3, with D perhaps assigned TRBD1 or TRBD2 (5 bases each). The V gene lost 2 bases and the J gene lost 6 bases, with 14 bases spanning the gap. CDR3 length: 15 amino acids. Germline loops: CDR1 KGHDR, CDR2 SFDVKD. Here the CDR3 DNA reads TGTGCCACCAGTGATTCCCGGGACCGGCAGGATACGCAGTATTTT. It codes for CATSDSRDRQDTQYF.

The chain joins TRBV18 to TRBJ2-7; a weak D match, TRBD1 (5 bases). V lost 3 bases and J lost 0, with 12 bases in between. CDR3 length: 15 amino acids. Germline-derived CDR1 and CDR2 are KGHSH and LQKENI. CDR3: CASSPGYRFSYEQYF. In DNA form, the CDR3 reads TGTGCCAGCTCACCGGGGTACAGGTTCTCCTACGAGCAGTACTTC.

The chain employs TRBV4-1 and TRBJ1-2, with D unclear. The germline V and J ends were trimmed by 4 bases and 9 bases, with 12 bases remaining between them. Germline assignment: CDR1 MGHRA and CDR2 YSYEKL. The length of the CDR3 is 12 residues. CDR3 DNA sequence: TGCGCCAGCAGCCCGAATTTTAGGAGCTACACCTTC. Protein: CASSPNFRSYTF.

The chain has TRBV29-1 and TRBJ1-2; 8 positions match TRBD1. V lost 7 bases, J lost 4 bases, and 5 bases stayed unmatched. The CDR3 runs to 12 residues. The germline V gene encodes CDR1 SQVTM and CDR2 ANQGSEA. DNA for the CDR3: TGCAGCGGTGGACAGGGCTCCTATGGCTACACCTTC. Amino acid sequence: CSGGQGSYGYTF.

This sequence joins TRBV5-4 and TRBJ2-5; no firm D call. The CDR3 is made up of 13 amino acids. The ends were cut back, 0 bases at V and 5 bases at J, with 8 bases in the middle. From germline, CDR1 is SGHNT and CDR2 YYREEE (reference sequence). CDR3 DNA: TGTGCCAGCAGCTTGGCCTTGGGGGAGACCCAGTACTTC. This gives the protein CASSLALGETQYF.

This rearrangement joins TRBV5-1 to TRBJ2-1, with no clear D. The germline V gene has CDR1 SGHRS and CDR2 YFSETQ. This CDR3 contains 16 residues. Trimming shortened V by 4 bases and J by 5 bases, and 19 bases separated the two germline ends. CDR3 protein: CASSRRAPNDHNEQFF. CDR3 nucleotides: TGCGCCAGCAGCCGCCGGGCCCCCAACGACCACAATGAGCAGTTCTTC.

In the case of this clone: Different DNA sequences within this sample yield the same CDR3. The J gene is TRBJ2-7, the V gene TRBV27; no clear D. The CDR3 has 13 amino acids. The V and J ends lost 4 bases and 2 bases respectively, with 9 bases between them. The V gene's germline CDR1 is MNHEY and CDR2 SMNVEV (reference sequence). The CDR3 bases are TGTGCCAGCAGTTCCGGCCTAACCTACGAGCAGTACTTC. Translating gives CASSSGLTYEQYF.

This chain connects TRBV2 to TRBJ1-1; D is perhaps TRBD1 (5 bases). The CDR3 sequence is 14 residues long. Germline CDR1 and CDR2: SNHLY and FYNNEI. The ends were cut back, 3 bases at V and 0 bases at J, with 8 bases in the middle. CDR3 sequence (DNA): TGTGCCAGCAGTGACGCAGGGCTGAACACTGAAGCTTTCTTT. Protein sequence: CASSDAGLNTEAFF.

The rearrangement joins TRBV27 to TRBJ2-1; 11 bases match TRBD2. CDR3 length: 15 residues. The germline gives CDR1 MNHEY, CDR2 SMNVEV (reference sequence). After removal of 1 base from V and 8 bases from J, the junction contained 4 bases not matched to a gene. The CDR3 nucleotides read TGTGCCAGCAGTTTATACCTAGCGGGAGGCGATGAGCAGTTCTTC. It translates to CASSLYLAGGDEQFF.

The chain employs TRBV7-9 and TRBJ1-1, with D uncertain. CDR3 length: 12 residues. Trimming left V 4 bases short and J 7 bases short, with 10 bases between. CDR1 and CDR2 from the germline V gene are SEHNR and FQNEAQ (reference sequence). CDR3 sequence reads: CASSSRPDEAFF. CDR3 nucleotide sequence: TGTGCCAGCAGCTCTCGGCCAGATGAAGCTTTCTTT.

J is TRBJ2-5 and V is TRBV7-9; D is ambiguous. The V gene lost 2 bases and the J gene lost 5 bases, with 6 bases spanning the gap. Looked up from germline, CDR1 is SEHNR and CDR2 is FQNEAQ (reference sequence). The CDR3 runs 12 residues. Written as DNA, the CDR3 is TGTGCCAGCAGCTTACTAGTTGAGACCCAGTACTTC. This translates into CASSLLVETQYF.

The CDR3 loop reads CAWGTGTYTEAFF. CDR3 bases: TGTGCCTGGGGGACAGGGACGTACACTGAAGCTTTCTTT. V gene TRBV30 combines with J gene TRBJ1-1; 9 positions match TRBD1. V lost 5 bases and J lost 3; bases outside the gene matches: 4. Germline CDR1 GTSNPN, CDR2 SVGIG (reference sequence). CDR3 length: 13 residues.

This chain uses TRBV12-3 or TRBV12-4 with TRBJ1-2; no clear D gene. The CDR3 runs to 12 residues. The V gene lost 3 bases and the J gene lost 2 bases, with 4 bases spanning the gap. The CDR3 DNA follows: TGTGCCAGCAGTTTGCTGAACTATGGCTACACCTTC. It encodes CASSLLNYGYTF.